This T cell receptor beta chain was obtained from a study of OX40 agonist ivuxolimab in advanced cancers. The CDR3 is 13 residues long. With 4 bases clipped from V and 4 bases from J, the junction kept 3 bases outside the gene matches. CDR1 is MNHNS, CDR2 SASEGT, per germline. Clones were read by immunoSEQ multiplex PCR, and TCRdb kept only the in-frame ones, dropping some. The sample has some 69,000 clones; just over 90% are singletons. This material consisted of CD4+ or CD8+ T cells sorted from blood, taken in a trial of the OX40 agonist ivuxolimab. J is TRBJ2-7 and V is TRBV6-1; 8 bases are a match to TRBD2. The sequence was collected from an adult with an advanced solid tumor such as melanoma, head and neck, liver or kidney cancer. This chain's CDR3 is CASSAGRAYEQYF. The CDR3 DNA sequence: TGTGCCAGCAGTGCCGGGAGGGCGTACGAGCAGTACTTC.